This T cell receptor (beta chain) was recorded in a study of cytomegalovirus exposure and HLA in healthy donors. This clone has a handful of counts. Its specificity is not known. This PCR relied on a set of 60 Vbeta primers and 13 Jbeta primers. The repertoire was sequenced with immunoSEQ multiplex PCR; TCRdb's copy has only in-frame clones and lacks some. The data show some 200,000 clones, about 85% seen once. The length of the CDR3 is 14 residues. Germline V gene data show CDR1 as SGHDT and CDR2 as YYEEEE. V dropped 2 bases and J dropped 0 bases, with 9 bases sitting between them. Study observations and caveats: Through in vitro validation, three CMV-associated chains were shown to be specific for CMV antigens. In a later analysis, TCR association rates varied by HLA locus: DRB1 most, HLA-C fewest.

Sequencing was done on a sample of PBMCs. The rearrangement joins TRBV5-6 to TRBJ2-7, with D unclear. The receptor comes from a man in his forties or fifties in good health and CMV-seronegative. The CDR3 reads CASSFQVSSYEQYF. For the CDR3, the DNA is TGTGCCAGCAGCTTCCAGGTGAGCTCCTACGAGCAGTACTTC.